This T cell receptor (beta chain) was observed in a study of post-analysis software for immune sequencing data. About the study: The cohort encompassed relapsing-remitting, secondary progressive and progressive-relapsing multiple sclerosis disease courses.

The V gene's germline CDR1 is MGHRA and CDR2 YSYEKL. The V gene end was trimmed by 4 bases and the J gene end by 3 bases; junction bases not matched to a gene: 13. This CDR3 contains 17 residues. General study points: Controls' normalized Chao1 diversity significantly exceeded that of multiple sclerosis patients. Controls had lower frequencies than patients of five TRBV segments, which included TRBV5-6, TRBV5-1 and TRBV20-1.

Carried by the TCR beta cDNA libraries were unique molecular identifiers. TCRdb independently ran MiXCR on the PCR reads; one entry per CDR3 protein. Altogether around 400,000 distinct CDR3 sequences are present, approximately 33% being singletons, with the ten largest covering 13%. About this clonotype itself: Its target is unknown.

The sequence derives from a girl between 5 and 17 years old with multiple sclerosis. What was sequenced was blood. The chain employs TRBV4-1 and TRBJ2-5; 8 bases map to TRBD2. The CDR3 sequence is CASSPRVAGGREETQYF. The DNA of the CDR3 is TGCGCCAGCAGCCCTCGTGTGGCGGGGGGACGGGAAGAGACCCAGTACTTC.